The T cell receptor (beta chain) under discussion was sequenced for a study of blood T cell repertoires in COVID-19. At the level of the study: Collection of acute and convalescent COVID-19 samples took place in the United States, Italy and Spain. T cells, B-cell-depleted T cells, or PBMCs supplied cDNA or gDNA.

Per the germline V gene, CDR1 is MDHEN and CDR2 is SYDVKM. The CDR3 extends over 15 amino acids. Unmatched junction bases numbered 11, after V lost 5 bases and J lost 7 bases. Per the original data handling: Using reference gene primer amplification, nucleated cell counts were estimated. The data were produced by immunoSEQ multiplex PCR, yet TCRdb's version contains in-frame clones alone and is incomplete. The DNA was the basis for D and trimming; V, J and clone size are from that table. The sample holds approximately 60,000 clones, under 90% seen once. The V gene is TRBV28, the J gene TRBJ1-2; 9 nucleotides align to TRBD1. This TCR came from a man over 45 with active COVID-19. The sequencing sample was made of peripheral blood. CDR3 nucleotide sequence: TGTGCCAGCAGTACTCCGGGACAGGGTGTTAGTGGCTACACCTTC. Protein product: CASSTPGQGVSGYTF.